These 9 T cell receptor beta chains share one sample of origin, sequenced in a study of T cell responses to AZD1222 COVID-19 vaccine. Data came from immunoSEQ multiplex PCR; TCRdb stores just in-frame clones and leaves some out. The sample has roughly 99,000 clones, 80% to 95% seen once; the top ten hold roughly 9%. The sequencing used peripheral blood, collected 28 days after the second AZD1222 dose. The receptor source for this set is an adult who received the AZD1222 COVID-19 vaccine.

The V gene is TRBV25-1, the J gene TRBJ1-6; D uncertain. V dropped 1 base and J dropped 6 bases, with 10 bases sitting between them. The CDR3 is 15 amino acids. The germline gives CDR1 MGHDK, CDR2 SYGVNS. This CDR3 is CASSEFGRGNSPLHF. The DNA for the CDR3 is TGTGCCAGCAGTGAATTCGGCAGAGGTAATTCACCCCTCCACTTT.

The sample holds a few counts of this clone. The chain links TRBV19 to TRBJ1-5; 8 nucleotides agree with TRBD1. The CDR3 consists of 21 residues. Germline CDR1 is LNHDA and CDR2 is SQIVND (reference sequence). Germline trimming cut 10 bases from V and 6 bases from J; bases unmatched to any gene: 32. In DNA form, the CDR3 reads TGTGCCATTATTATATATTTAACACGACAGGGGATGTCGAGGACGGGTCAGCCCCAGCATTTT. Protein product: CAIIIYLTRQGMSRTGQPQHF.

The CDR3 sequence: CASSFIGYSNQPQHF. DNA for the CDR3: TGTGCCAGCAGTTTTATCGGATATAGCAATCAGCCCCAGCATTTT. The chain has TRBV28 and TRBJ1-5, with D uncertain. The CDR3 covers 15 residues. V lost 3 bases and J 0 bases, leaving 9 bases between the germline ends. From germline, CDR1 is MDHEN and CDR2 SYDVKM.

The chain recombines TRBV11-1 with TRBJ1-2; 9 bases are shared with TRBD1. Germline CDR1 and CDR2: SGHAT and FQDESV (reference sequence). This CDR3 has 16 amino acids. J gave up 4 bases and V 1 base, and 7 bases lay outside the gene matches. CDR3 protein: CASSLGSGTGIYGYTF. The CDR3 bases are TGTGCCAGCAGCTTAGGATCCGGGACAGGGATCTATGGCTACACCTTC.

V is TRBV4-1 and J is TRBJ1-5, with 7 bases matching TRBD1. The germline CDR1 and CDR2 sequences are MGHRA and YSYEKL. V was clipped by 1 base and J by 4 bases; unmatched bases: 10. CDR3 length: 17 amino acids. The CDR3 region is CASSQGLRGRTNQPQHF. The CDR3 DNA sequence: TGCGCCAGCAGCCAAGGACTAAGGGGGCGCACGAATCAGCCCCAGCATTTT.

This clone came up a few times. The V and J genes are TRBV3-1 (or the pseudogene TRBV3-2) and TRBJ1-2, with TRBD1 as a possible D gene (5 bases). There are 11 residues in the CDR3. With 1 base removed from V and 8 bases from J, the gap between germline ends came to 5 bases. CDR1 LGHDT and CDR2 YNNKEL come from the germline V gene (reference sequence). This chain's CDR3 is CASSQGGGYTF. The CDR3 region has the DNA TGTGCCAGCAGCCAAGGGGGGGGCTACACCTTC.

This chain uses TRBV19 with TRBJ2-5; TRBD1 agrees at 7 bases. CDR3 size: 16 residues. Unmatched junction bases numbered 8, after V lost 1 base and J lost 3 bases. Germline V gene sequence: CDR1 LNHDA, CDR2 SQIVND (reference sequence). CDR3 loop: CASSIGGGTEKETQYF. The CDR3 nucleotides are TGTGCCAGTAGTATAGGAGGTGGGACAGAGAAAGAGACCCAGTACTTC. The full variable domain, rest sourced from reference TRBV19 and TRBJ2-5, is DGGITQSPKYLFRKEGQNVTLSCEQNLNHDAMYWYRQDPGQGLRLIYYSQIVNDFQKGDIAEGYSVSREKKESFPLTVTSAQKNPTAFYLCASSIGGGTEKETQYFGPGTRLLVL.

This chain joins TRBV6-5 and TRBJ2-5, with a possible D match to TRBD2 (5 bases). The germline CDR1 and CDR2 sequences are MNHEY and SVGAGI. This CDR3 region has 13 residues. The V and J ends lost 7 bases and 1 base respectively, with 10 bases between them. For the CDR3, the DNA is TGTGCCAGCACATTCGGACTCCAAGAGACCCAGTACTTC. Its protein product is CASTFGLQETQYF.

The DNA for the CDR3 is TGCAGTGCTGGGGAGTACGGGGAGCTGTTTTTT. Its protein product is CSAGEYGELFF. The gene calls are TRBV20-1 and TRBJ2-2; perhaps TRBD2 as D (5 bases). The germline gives CDR1 DFQATT, CDR2 SNEGSKA (reference sequence). The V gene lost 5 bases and the J gene lost 7 bases, with 8 bases spanning the gap. The CDR3 is made up of 11 amino acids.